This T cell receptor (beta chain) is from a study of cytomegalovirus exposure and HLA in healthy donors. This CDR3 is built from 18 residues. Germline V gives CDR1 LNHNV, CDR2 YYDKDF (reference sequence). Between the trimmed V and J ends, which lost 8 bases and 5 bases, there was a span of 31 bases. 13 Jbeta primers and 60 Vbeta primers were used for the PCR. The protocol was immunoSEQ multiplex PCR, while the TCRdb copy is restricted to in-frame clones and leaves out a portion. The sample carries about 150,000 clones, around 84% recorded once. Notes on this clone: Its target is not known.

Notes on the study in general: High sensitivity and specificity were reportedly achieved when the classifier diagnosed cytomegalovirus status. Across HLA loci, a later analysis found differing TCR association rates, with DRB1 most and HLA-C fewest. The likely origin of a cluster of highly shared sequence variants was a sequencing artifact. Prior analysis indicated that the majority of TCR beta V segments exhibited productivity approximately 90% or approximately 30% of the time.

The chain has TRBV15 and TRBJ2-7, with D maybe TRBD1 (6 bases). This clonotype originated in a boy aged 2-9 years in good health and CMV-seronegative. Sequencing was carried out using PBMCs. CDR3 DNA: TGTGCCACCGGCCTAACGAGTCCGAACTCACAGGGAGCTGACGAGCAGTACTTC. Translation gives CATGLTSPNSQGADEQYF.